This T cell receptor beta chain originates from a study of post-analysis software for immune sequencing data. Study context: The cohort encompassed relapsing-remitting, secondary progressive and progressive-relapsing multiple sclerosis disease courses. General study results and limits: Controls showed lower frequencies than patients for a few TRBV segments, and TRBV5-6, TRBV5-1 and TRBV20-1 were among these.

Concerning this clonotype itself: Its matching antigen is unknown. One end of the junction fails to match germline, which may point to a read error.

TCR beta cDNA libraries had unique molecular identifiers. TCRdb processed the PCR reads anew with MiXCR; each CDR3 protein has one entry. The sample comprises roughly 800,000 distinct CDR3 sequences, about 45% of which are singletons, and 4% to 5% rests with the top ten. The CDR3 sequence is 16 residues long. The sample was blood. This TCR was sampled from a girl under 18 with multiple sclerosis. The chain has TRBV12-3 or TRBV12-4 and TRBJ2-3, with D perhaps TRBD2 (5 bases). CDR3 in amino acids: CASSLQTSGRTDAQYF. As DNA, the CDR3 is TGTGCCAGCAGTTTACAGACCAGCGGACGCACAGATGCGCAGTATTTT.